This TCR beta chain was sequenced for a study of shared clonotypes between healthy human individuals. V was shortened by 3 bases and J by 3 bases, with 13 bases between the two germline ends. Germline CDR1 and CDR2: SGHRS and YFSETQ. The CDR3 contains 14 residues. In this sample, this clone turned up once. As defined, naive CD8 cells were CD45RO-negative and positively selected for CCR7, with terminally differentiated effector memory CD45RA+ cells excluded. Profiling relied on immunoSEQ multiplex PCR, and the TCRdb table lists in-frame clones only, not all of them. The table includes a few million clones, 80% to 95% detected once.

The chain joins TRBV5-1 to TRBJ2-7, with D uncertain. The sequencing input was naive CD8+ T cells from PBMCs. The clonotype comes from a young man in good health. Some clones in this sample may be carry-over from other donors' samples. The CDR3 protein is CASSSPDTGYEQYF. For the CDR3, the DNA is TGCGCCAGCAGCTCCCCGGATACCGGCTACGAGCAGTACTTC.